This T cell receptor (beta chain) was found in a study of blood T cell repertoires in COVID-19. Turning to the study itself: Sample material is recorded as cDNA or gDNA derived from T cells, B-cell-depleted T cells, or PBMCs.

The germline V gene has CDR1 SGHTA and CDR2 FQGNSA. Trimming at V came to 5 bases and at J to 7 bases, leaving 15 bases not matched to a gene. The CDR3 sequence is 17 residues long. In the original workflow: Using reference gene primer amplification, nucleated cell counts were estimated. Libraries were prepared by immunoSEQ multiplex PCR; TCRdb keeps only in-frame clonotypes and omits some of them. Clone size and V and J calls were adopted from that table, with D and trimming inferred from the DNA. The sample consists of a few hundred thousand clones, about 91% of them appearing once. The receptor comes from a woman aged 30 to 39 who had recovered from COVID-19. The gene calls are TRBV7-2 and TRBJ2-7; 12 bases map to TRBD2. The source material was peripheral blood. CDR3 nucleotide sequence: TGTGCCAGCAGCCTTAGAAGGCTAGCGGGGGGGCCGAGGGAGCAGTACTTC. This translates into CASSLRRLAGGPREQYF.